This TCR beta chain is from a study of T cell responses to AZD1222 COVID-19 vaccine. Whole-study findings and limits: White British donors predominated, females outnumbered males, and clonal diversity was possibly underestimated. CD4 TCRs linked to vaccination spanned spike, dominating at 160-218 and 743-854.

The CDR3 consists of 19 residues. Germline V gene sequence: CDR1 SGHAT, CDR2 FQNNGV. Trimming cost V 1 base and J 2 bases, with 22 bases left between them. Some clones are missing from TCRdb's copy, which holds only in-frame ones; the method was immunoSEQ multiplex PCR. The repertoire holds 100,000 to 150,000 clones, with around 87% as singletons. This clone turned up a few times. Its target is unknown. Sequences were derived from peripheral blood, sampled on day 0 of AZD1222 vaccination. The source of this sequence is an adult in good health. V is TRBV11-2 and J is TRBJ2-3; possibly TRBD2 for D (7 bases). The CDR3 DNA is TGTGCCAGCAGCTTAGTCGGGCGGGGGCGTACAAAATTCACAGATACGCAGTATTTT. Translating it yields CASSLVGRGRTKFTDTQYF.